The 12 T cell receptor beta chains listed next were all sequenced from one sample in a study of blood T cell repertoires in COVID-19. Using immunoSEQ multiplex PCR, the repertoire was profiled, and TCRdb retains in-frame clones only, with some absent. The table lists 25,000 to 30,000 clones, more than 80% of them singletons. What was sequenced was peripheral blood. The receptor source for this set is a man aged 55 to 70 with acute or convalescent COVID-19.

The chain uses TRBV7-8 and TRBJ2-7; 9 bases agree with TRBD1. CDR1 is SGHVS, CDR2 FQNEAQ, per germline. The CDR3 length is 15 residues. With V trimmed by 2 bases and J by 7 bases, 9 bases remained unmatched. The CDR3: CASSLFGTGSQEQYF. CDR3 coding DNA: TGTGCCAGCAGCTTATTCGGGACAGGGTCTCAAGAGCAGTACTTC.

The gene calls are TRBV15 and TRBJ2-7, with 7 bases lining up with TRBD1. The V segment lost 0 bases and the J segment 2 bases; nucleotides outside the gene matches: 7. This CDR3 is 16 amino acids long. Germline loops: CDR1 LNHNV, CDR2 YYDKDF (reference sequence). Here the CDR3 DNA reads TGTGCCACCAGCAGAGATAAGGGGGCCCCTCCCTACGAGCAGTACTTC. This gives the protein CATSRDKGAPPYEQYF.

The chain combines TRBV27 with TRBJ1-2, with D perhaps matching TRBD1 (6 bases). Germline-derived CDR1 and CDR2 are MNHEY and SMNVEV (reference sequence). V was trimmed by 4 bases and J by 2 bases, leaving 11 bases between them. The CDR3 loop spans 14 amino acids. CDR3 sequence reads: CASSSITGNYGYTF. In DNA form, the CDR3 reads TGTGCCAGCAGTTCCATCACAGGGAACTATGGCTACACCTTC.

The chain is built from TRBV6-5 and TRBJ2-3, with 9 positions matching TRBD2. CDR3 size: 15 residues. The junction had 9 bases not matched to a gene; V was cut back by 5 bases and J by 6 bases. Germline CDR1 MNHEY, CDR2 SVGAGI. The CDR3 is CASSLTSGHMDTQYF. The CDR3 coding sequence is TGTGCCAGCAGTCTGACTAGCGGTCACATGGATACGCAGTATTTT.

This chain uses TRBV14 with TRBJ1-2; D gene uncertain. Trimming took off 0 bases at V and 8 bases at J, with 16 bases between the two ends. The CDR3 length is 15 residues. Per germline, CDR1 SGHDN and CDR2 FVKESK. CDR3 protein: CASSQDRGPSGGYTF. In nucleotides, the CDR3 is TGTGCCAGCAGCCAAGATCGGGGTCCCTCGGGGGGCTACACCTTC.

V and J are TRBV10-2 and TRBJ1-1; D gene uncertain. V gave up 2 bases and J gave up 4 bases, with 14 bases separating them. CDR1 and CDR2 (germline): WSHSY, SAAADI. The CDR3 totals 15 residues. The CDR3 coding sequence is TGCGCCAGCAGTGAGACCCCACGGTCGGGCACTGAAGCTTTCTTT. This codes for CASSETPRSGTEAFF.

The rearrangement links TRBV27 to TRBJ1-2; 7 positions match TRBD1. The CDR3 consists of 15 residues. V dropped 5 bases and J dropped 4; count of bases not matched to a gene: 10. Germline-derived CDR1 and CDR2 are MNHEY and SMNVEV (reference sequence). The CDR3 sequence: CASSLHRQGGYGYTF. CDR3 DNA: TGTGCCAGCAGTCTCCACAGACAGGGAGGCTATGGCTACACCTTC.

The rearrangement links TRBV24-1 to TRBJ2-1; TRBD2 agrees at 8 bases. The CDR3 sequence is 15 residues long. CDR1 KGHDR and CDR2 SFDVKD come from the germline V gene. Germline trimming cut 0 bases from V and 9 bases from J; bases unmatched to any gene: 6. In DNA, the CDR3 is TGTGCCACCAGTGATTTGGGTAGCGGGAAGAGTGAGCAGTTCTTC. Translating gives CATSDLGSGKSEQFF.

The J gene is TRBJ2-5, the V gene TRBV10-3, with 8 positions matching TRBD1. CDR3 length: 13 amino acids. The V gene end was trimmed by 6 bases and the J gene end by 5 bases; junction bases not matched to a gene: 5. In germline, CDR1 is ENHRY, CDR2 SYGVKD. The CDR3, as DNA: TGTGCCATCAGGCAGGGGGCCGGGGAGACCCAGTACTTC. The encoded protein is CAIRQGAGETQYF.

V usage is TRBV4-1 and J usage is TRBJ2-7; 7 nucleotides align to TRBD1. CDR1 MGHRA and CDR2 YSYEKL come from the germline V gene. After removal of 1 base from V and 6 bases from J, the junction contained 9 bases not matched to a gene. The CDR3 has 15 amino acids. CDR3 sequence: CASSQVGTAAGEQYF. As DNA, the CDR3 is TGCGCCAGCAGCCAAGTGGGGACAGCCGCCGGCGAGCAGTACTTC.

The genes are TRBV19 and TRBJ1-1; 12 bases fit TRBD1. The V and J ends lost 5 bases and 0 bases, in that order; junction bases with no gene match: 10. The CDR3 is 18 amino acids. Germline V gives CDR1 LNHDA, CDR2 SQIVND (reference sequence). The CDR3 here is CASSPGTGGARMNTEAFF. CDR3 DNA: TGTGCCAGTAGTCCAGGGACAGGGGGCGCGAGGATGAACACTGAAGCTTTCTTT.

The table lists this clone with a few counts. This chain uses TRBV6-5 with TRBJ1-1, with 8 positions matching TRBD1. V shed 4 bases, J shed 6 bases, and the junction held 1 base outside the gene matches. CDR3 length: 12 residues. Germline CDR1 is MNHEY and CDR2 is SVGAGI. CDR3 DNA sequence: TGTGCCAGCAGTTCGACAGGGGCTGAAGCTTTCTTT. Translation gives CASSSTGAEAFF.